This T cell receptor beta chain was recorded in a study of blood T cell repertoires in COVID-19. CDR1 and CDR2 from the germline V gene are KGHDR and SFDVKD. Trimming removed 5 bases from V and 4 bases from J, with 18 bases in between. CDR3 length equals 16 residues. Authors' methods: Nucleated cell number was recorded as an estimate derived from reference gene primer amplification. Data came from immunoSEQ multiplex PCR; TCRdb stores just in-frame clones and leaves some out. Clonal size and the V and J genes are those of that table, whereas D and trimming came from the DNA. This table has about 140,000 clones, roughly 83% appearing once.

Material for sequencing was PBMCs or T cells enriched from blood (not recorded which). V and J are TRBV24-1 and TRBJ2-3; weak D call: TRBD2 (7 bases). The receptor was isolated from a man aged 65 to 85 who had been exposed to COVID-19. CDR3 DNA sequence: TGTGCCACCAGTGCCAGGGGAGGGGGTAGAGCAGATACGCAGTATTTT. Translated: CATSARGGGRADTQYF.